The sequence of this TCR beta chain was determined in a study of blood T cell repertoires in COVID-19. This CDR3 is 14 amino acids long. Germline V CDR1 and CDR2: KGHDR, SFDVKD. Trimming stripped 7 bases from V and 0 bases from J, with 9 bases between. Original processing notes: Nucleated cell number was recorded as an estimate derived from reference gene primer amplification. Using immunoSEQ multiplex PCR, the repertoire was profiled, and TCRdb retains in-frame clones only, with some absent. V and J calls and clone size are copied from that table; D and trimming were computed from the DNA. The sample includes hundreds of thousands of clones, 85% to 90% of them seen just once.

This clonotype originated in a woman aged 18-29 years with acute or convalescent COVID-19. This chain joins TRBV24-1 and TRBJ1-5, with D possibly TRBD1 on 5 matching bases. Sequencing was carried out using peripheral blood. The CDR3 DNA reads TGTGCCACCAGCTCAGGGAATAGCAATCAGCCCCAGCATTTT. Translated, it gives CATSSGNSNQPQHF.